Sequencing of this T cell receptor (beta chain) was carried out in a study of prognosis after radiotherapy for stage I lung cancer listed by TCRdb under 2021. Regarding the study in general: Over 15 stage I NSCLC patients were enrolled in Nanjing, China, between early 2018 and January 2019. Of the enrolled patients, about 15 had newly diagnosed primary stage I lung tumors, while four to six had oligometastatic NSCLC following surgical resection of the primary tumor. All patients were considered medically inoperable, owing to comorbidities in about 13 and refusal of surgery in seven or eight. Ages in the cohort of more than 10 men and a handful of women ranged from about 50 to 90 years, with a median of 74. Tumor histology was squamous cell carcinoma in over 5 patients and adenocarcinoma in twelve. Image-guided IMRT or VMAT was used to deliver SBRT in 3 to 5 fractions at a biologically effective dose of at least 100 Gy. No patient received concurrent therapy alongside SBRT. After SBRT, distant metastases developed in about 20% of the 19 patients at a median of about seven months, while the remaining 15 patients had no significant progression. This study profiled peripheral blood TCR beta repertoires from stage I NSCLC patients before and after stereotactic body radiotherapy and linked the repertoires to distant failure. For each of the 20 or so patients, one blood sample was taken before SBRT and one after, so the study sequenced approximately 38 samples in total. Beyond this particular receptor, the publication reports: Differences in TRBV and TRBJ usage frequencies by metastasis status were reportedly observed in two V genes at baseline and in 8 to 10 V and two J genes after SBRT. Limitations of the study included a small cohort and short follow-up, and the study findings need independent validation. After SBRT, the number of unique TCR clones decreased (median roughly 9,500 before versus some 6,900 after; Wilcoxon paired P=0.011). None of the reported P values were adjusted for multiple comparisons. Post-SBRT Shannon entropy and its change from baseline were lower in patients who developed distant metastases; baseline Shannon entropy was not associated with metastases. Whether the expanded TCR clones were tumor-specific was not determined.

This clonotype has just one count. Its antigen remains undetermined. No much larger clonotype is one base removed from it; base qualities were not supplied. One read is thin evidence. V is trimmed back by 6 bases and J by 2 bases, and the junction contains 4 bases that no gene match accounts for. The germline V gene supplies CDR1 SGHTA and CDR2 FQGNSA. The cysteine opens and the phenylalanine closes a CDR3 of 15 amino acids. Of all the DNA, just the CDR3 is kept, 45 bases in frame from base 1. Two rounds of multiplex PCR on genomic DNA were used to amplify the TCR beta CDR3 region. In the first round of PCR, primers specific to each TRBV and TRBJ gene were used, and the primer sequences are filed in Chinese patent CN105087789A. Universal primers were used in the second round of PCR. The Roche High Pure PCR Template Preparation Kit was used to extract genomic DNA from frozen PBMCs. Libraries were sequenced paired-end with 151 bp reads on an Illumina HiSeq 3000. Per the authors' processing: CutAdapt was used to remove raw reads lacking the multiplex PCR primer sequences. PEAR was used to merge high-quality paired reads into contigs. MiXCR assigned TRB V, D and J gene segments to each contig by aligning to reference sequences. To remove sequencing errors, CDR3 sequences were clustered according to base quality and sequence similarity. Shannon entropy, normalized by the natural log of the productive TCR sequence number, served as the measure of diversity. Clonality was defined as one minus Shannon entropy divided by the natural log of the number of unique clonotypes. Progression-free survival cut-offs for repertoire metrics were chosen using the Youden index of ROC curves, with analyses run in R 3.5.3. The raw public reads went through TCRdb reprocessing: fastp at Q25, MiXCR clone calling, in-frame beta chains kept. Entries are consolidated by CDR3 protein sequence, retaining the most common genes and DNA. TCRdb, rather than the study authors, made the V and J calls. Across this sample there are about 47,000 distinct CDR3 sequences, with less than 45% seen only once. The ten largest clones capture 9.2% of the sample.

All patients had node-negative disease on CT and PET/CT, and none had a history of other malignancies or had previously received chemotherapy or radiotherapy. At each of two time points, about 6 milliliters of peripheral venous blood were collected into EDTA tubes. PBMCs were isolated by Ficoll-Paque Plus density-gradient centrifugation. Immediately after collection, samples were stored at -80 degrees C until analysis. The sequence was collected from a donor aged 50 or older with non-small cell lung cancer. This material consisted of PBMCs, taken before or after stereotactic body radiation therapy (not recorded which). The V and J segments used are TRBV7-2 and TRBJ1-1; the central 12 bases match TRBD1. CDR3 loop: CASRGTGGINTEAFF. DNA sequence: TGTGCCAGCAGAGGGACAGGGGGCATAAACACTGAAGCTTTCTTT. Reference TRBV7-2 and TRBJ1-1 genes cover what lies past the CDR3, so the full variable domain is GAGVSQSPSNKVTEKGKDVELRCDPISGHTALYWYRQSLGQGLEFLIYFQGNSAPDKSGLPSDRFSAERTGGSVSTLTIQRTQQEDSAVYLCASRGTGGINTEAFFGQGTRLTVV.